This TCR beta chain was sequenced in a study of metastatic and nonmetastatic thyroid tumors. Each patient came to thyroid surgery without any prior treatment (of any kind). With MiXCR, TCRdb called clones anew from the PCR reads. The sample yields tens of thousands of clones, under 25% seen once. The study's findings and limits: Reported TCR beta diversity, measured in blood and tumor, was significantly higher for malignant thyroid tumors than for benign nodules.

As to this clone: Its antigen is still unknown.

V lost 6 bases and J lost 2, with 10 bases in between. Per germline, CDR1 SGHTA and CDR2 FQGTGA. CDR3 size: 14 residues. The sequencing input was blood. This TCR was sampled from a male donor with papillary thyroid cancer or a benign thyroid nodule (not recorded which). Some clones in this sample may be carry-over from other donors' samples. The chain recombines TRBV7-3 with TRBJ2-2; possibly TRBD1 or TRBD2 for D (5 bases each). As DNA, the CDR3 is TGTGCCAGCAGGAAGGGGAGAAACACCGGGGAGCTGTTTTTT. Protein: CASRKGRNTGELFF.